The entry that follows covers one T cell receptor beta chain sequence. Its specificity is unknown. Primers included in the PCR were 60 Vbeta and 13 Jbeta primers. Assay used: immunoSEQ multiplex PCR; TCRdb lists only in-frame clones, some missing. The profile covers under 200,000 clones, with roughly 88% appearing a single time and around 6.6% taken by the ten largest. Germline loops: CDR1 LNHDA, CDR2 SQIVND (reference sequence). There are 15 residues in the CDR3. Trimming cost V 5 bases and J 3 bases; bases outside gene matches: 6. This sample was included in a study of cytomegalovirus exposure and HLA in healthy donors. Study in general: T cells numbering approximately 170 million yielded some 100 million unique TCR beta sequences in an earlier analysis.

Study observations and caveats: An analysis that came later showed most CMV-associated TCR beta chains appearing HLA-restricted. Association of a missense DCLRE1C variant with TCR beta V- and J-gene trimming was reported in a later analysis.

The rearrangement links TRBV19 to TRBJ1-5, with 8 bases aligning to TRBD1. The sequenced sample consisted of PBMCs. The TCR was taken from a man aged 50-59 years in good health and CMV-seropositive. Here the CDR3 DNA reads TGTGCCAGTAGTGACCCAGGGGGCCCCAATCAGCCCCAGCATTTT. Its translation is CASSDPGGPNQPQHF.